A single sample gave rise to the 26 T cell receptor beta chains below, sequenced in a study of T cell repertoires and HLA-DP antigens. No antigens are known for them. Some clones are missing from TCRdb's copy, which holds only in-frame ones; the method was immunoSEQ multiplex PCR. There are over 100,000 clones in the sample; nearly 95% occur only once, and over 0.25% lies in the top ten. The sequencing input was CD4+ T cells from PBMCs. The receptors here all came from a young woman in good health and CMV-seronegative.

V and J are TRBV7-9 and TRBJ1-5, with D unclear. This CDR3 comprises 14 residues. Germline-derived CDR1 and CDR2 are SEHNR and FQNEAQ (reference sequence). The V and J ends lost 1 base and 9 bases respectively, with 13 bases between them. CDR3 nucleotide sequence: TGTGCCAGCAGCTTAGGACCGGGGAGTGGGCCCCAGCATTTT. It yields the protein CASSLGPGSGPQHF.

Written as DNA, the CDR3 is TGTGCCAGCAGCTTACTGAGCACCGGGGAGCTGTTTTTT. Translation: CASSLLSTGELFF. This chain connects TRBV7-3 to TRBJ2-2; D is ambiguous. The CDR3 sequence is 13 residues long. Germline V gives CDR1 SGHTA, CDR2 FQGTGA. Trimming removed 2 bases at V and 4 bases at J, with 5 bases between. Filled out from reference TRBV7-3 and TRBJ2-2, the complete variable domain reads GAGVSQTPSNKVTEKGKYVELRCDPISGHTALYWYRQSLGQGPEFLIYFQGTGAADDSGLPNDRFFAVRPEGSVSTLKIQRTERGDSAVYLCASSLLSTGELFFGEGSRLTVL.

The CDR3 sequence: CASSTRTSGSTDTQYF. In DNA form, the CDR3 reads TGCGCCAGCAGCACGAGGACTAGCGGGAGCACAGATACGCAGTATTTT. V gene TRBV5-1 combines with J gene TRBJ2-3, with 11 bases that match TRBD2. The germline gives CDR1 SGHRS, CDR2 YFSETQ. The J segment lost 0 bases and the V segment lost 4 bases, leaving 4 bases of the junction unmatched. This CDR3 is 16 amino acids long.

The V gene is TRBV5-4, the J gene TRBJ2-1, with D possibly TRBD1 on 6 matching bases. Germline-derived CDR1 and CDR2 are SGHNT and YYREEE (reference sequence). The V and J ends lost 5 bases and 2 bases respectively, with 14 bases between them. The CDR3 totals 15 residues. The CDR3 DNA is TGTGCCAGCAGTAGTTGGACAGACCCCTACAATGAGCAGTTCTTC. It codes for CASSSWTDPYNEQFF.

The V call is TRBV4-1, the J call TRBJ1-1; 7 bases line up with TRBD1. V lost 6 bases, J lost 1 base, and 2 bases stayed unmatched. The CDR3 contains 13 residues. Germline V gene sequence: CDR1 MGHRA, CDR2 YSYEKL. CDR3 loop: CASRRTGNTEAFF. The CDR3 coding sequence is TGCGCCAGCAGACGGACAGGGAACACTGAAGCTTTCTTT.

The chain uses TRBV7-9 and TRBJ2-1; tentatively, D is TRBD1 (5 bases). Germline lookup yields CDR1 SEHNR and CDR2 FQNEAQ (reference sequence). The germline V and J ends were trimmed by 1 base and 4 bases, with 8 bases remaining between them. The CDR3 is 14 amino acids. The CDR3 reads CASSLEGLYNEQFF. For the CDR3, the DNA is TGTGCCAGCAGCTTAGAGGGGCTTTACAATGAGCAGTTCTTC.

The genes are TRBV6-6 and TRBJ1-1; D is uncertain. The V end lost 0 bases, the J end lost 1 base, and 9 bases lay between the germline ends. CDR3 length equals 15 residues. Germline V gene lookup returns CDR1 MNHNY and CDR2 SVGAGI (reference sequence). CDR3 residues: CASSYSWATNTEAFF. Written as DNA, the CDR3 is TGTGCCAGCAGTTACTCATGGGCGACGAACACTGAAGCTTTCTTT.

The V and J genes are TRBV10-3 and TRBJ1-5, with unresolved D. Germline V gene sequence: CDR1 ENHRY, CDR2 SYGVKD. The V gene lost 2 bases and the J gene lost 6 bases, with 8 bases spanning the gap. The CDR3 length is 13 residues. CDR3 DNA sequence: TGTGCCATCAGTGAGACGGGCCCTCAGCCCCAGCATTTT. The encoded protein is CAISETGPQPQHF.

The chain couples TRBV25-1 to TRBJ2-7, with 9 nucleotides matching TRBD2. Germline V gene data show CDR1 as MGHDK and CDR2 as SYGVNS. V dropped 5 bases and J dropped 1; count of bases not matched to a gene: 9. The CDR3 length is 16 residues. CDR3 in DNA: TGTGCCAGCAGTCCAAGCCCCACTAGCGGGTCCTACGAGCAGTACTTC. It yields the protein CASSPSPTSGSYEQYF.

This rearrangement joins TRBV7-2 to TRBJ2-2; 10 bases line up with TRBD1. The CDR3 runs 16 residues. Germline V gene lookup returns CDR1 SGHTA and CDR2 FQGNSA. V lost 4 bases to trimming and J lost 5 bases; unmatched junction nucleotides: 7. The CDR3 coding sequence is TGTGCCAGCAGCTGGCCTCCGGGACAGGGGACCGGGGAGCTGTTTTTT. It specifies CASSWPPGQGTGELFF.

J is TRBJ1-1 and V is TRBV5-1; D call uncertain. Germline lookup yields CDR1 SGHRS and CDR2 YFSETQ. The CDR3 contains 13 residues. With 0 bases removed from V and 1 base from J, the gap between germline ends came to 4 bases. CDR3 in DNA: TGCGCCAGCAGCTTGGACAGGAACACTGAAGCTTTCTTT. This encodes CASSLDRNTEAFF.

V is TRBV11-1 and J is TRBJ2-7; D unclear. The V end was cut by 3 bases, the J end by 2 bases, with 14 bases between. The CDR3 has 15 residues. CDR1 is SGHAT, CDR2 FQDESV, per germline (reference sequence). The CDR3 reads CASSFRPLKTYEQYF. CDR3 in DNA: TGTGCCAGCAGCTTCCGCCCTTTGAAAACCTACGAGCAGTACTTC.

The chain has TRBV27 and TRBJ1-6; D is unresolved. This CDR3 has 14 amino acids. Trimming pared 3 bases from V and 9 bases from J, leaving 12 bases between. Per the germline V gene, CDR1 is MNHEY and CDR2 is SMNVEV (reference sequence). CDR3 nucleotide sequence: TGTGCCAGCAGTTTTACGGACCTTGGTTCACCCCTCCACTTT. Its protein is CASSFTDLGSPLHF.

The J gene is TRBJ1-1, the V gene TRBV29-1, with 8 nucleotides matching TRBD1. J was trimmed by 3 bases and V by 6 bases; bases with no gene match: 12. Germline loops: CDR1 SQVTM, CDR2 ANQGSEA. The CDR3 has 15 amino acids. CDR3 bases: TGCAGCGTCCAGGACCTCCAGGGGGCGGACACTGAAGCTTTCTTT. As protein: CSVQDLQGADTEAFF.

This rearrangement joins TRBV10-3 to TRBJ2-7, with TRBD2 identical over 12 bases. The V gene's germline CDR1 is ENHRY and CDR2 SYGVKD. V trimming: 10 bases; J trimming: 2 bases; junction bases outside the gene matches: 6. The CDR3 contains 14 residues. The CDR3 protein is CATLGLAGTYEQYF. The CDR3 DNA reads TGTGCCACACTAGGACTAGCGGGGACCTACGAGCAGTACTTC.

V gene TRBV2 combines with J gene TRBJ2-7; a weak D match, TRBD2 (6 bases). Germline V lookup: CDR1 SNHLY, CDR2 FYNNEI. V dropped 6 bases and J dropped 1 base, with 13 bases sitting between them. The CDR3 is 14 amino acids. In DNA, the CDR3 is TGTGCCAGCAGGCGGGACGGCCAGTCCTACGAGCAGTACGTC. Its protein product is CASRRDGQSYEQYV.

The chain has TRBV5-5 and TRBJ1-2, with D possibly being TRBD1 (5 bases). This CDR3 spans 15 amino acids. Germline V gene data show CDR1 as SGHKS and CDR2 as YYEKEE (reference sequence). The V gene lost 1 base and the J gene lost 4 bases, with 14 bases spanning the gap. CDR3 nucleotides: TGTGCCAGCAGCTTGTCTTCCAGGGAGGTCTATGGCTACACCTTC. Protein product: CASSLSSREVYGYTF.

V is TRBV5-4 and J is TRBJ2-5; 8 bases are a match to TRBD1. CDR3 size: 14 residues. V trimming: 2 bases; J trimming: 4 bases; junction bases outside the gene matches: 4. The germline gives CDR1 SGHNT, CDR2 YYREEE (reference sequence). The CDR3 region is CASSLGTGPETQYF. The DNA for the CDR3 is TGTGCCAGCAGCTTAGGGACAGGCCCAGAGACCCAGTACTTC. The full variable domain, its missing parts supplied by reference TRBV5-4 and TRBJ2-5, is ETGVTQSPTHLIKTRGQQVTLRCSSQSGHNTVSWYQQALGQGPQFIFQYYREEENGRGNFPPRFSGLQFPNYSSELNVNALELDDSALYLCASSLGTGPETQYFGPGTRLLVL.

The chain employs TRBV10-3 and TRBJ2-7; TRBD2 matches 8 bases. Germline CDR1 reads ENHRY; CDR2 reads SYGVKD. The length of the CDR3 is 13 residues. Trimming at V came to 6 bases and at J to 5 bases, leaving 6 bases not matched to a gene. The CDR3 DNA is TGTGCCATCAGAGAAGCGGGAGCAGACGAGCAGTACTTC. Translation gives CAIREAGADEQYF.

This clone was counted once. This chain links TRBV9 with TRBJ2-2; TRBD2 matches at 9 bases. Trimming removed 4 bases from V and 4 bases from J; junction bases left unmatched: 8. This CDR3 has 16 amino acids. Germline assignment: CDR1 SGDLS and CDR2 YYNGEE. The CDR3 protein is CASSRLRRGGTGELFF. CDR3 coding DNA: TGTGCCAGCAGCCGTTTGAGGCGGGGGGGCACCGGGGAGCTGTTTTTT. The full variable domain, in which reference TRBV9 and TRBJ2-2 provide the parts outside the CDR3, is DSGVTQTPKHLITATGQRVTLRCSPRSGDLSVYWYQQSLDQGLQFLIQYYNGEERAKGNILERFSAQQFPDLHSELNLSSLELGDSALYFCASSRLRRGGTGELFFGEGSRLTVL.

The chain has TRBV5-5 and TRBJ1-2; 7 bases fit TRBD1. Germline values: CDR1 SGHKS, CDR2 YYEKEE (reference sequence). With V trimmed by 0 bases and J by 8 bases, 4 bases remained unmatched. CDR3 length equals 13 residues. CDR3 protein: CASSLAGTAGYTF. CDR3 bases: TGTGCCAGCAGCTTGGCCGGGACAGCGGGCTACACCTTC.

This chain links TRBV5-4 with TRBJ1-1; no clear D gene. CDR3 length equals 12 residues. CDR1 is SGHNT, CDR2 YYREEE, per germline (reference sequence). Trimming stripped 1 base from V and 6 bases from J, with 7 bases between. Written as DNA, the CDR3 is TGTGCCAGCAGCTTGCTAGGCTCTGAAGCTTTCTTT. Protein: CASSLLGSEAFF.

V usage is TRBV9 and J usage is TRBJ1-4; a weak D match, TRBD1 (5 bases). There are 14 residues in the CDR3. Germline V gene sequence: CDR1 SGDLS, CDR2 YYNGEE. Trimming cost V 2 bases and J 5 bases, with 10 bases left between them. The CDR3 DNA reads as TGTGCCAGCAGCGTTAGTGGGACCAATGAAAAACTGTTTTTT. Translation: CASSVSGTNEKLFF. Combining the CDR3 with reference TRBV9 and TRBJ1-4 gives the whole variable domain DSGVTQTPKHLITATGQRVTLRCSPRSGDLSVYWYQQSLDQGLQFLIQYYNGEERAKGNILERFSAQQFPDLHSELNLSSLELGDSALYFCASSVSGTNEKLFFGSGTQLSVL.

CDR3 loop: CASSSPGRKETQYF. In DNA form, the CDR3 reads TGTGCCAGCAGCTCCCCGGGACGGAAAGAGACCCAGTACTTC. The rearrangement links TRBV7-2 to TRBJ2-5; D could derive from TRBD1 or TRBD2 (5 bases each). Deletions cut 4 bases from V and 3 bases from J, with 12 bases between. The germline V gene encodes CDR1 SGHTA and CDR2 FQGNSA. The CDR3 totals 14 residues.

This clone was detected once. The chain links TRBV25-1 to TRBJ1-2; perhaps TRBD1 as D (5 bases). The CDR3 length is 15 residues. Germline CDR1 MGHDK, CDR2 SYGVNS. The V end lost 4 bases, the J end lost 1 base, and 13 bases lay between the germline ends. The CDR3 spells CASSAYGTYNYGYTF. The CDR3 DNA reads TGTGCCAGCAGTGCATACGGGACTTATAACTATGGCTACACCTTC.

The chain has TRBV27 and TRBJ1-6; no definite D call. V shed 2 bases and J shed 0 bases, with 14 bases lying between them. Germline CDR1 is MNHEY and CDR2 is SMNVEV (reference sequence). CDR3 length equals 18 residues. The CDR3 sequence is CASSLRQMITSYNSPLHF. CDR3 sequence (DNA): TGTGCCAGCAGTTTAAGGCAGATGATCACCTCCTATAATTCACCCCTCCACTTT.